The 5 T cell receptor beta chains reported below all come from one sample, sequenced in a study of cytomegalovirus exposure and HLA in healthy donors. Use of 60 Vbeta and 13 Jbeta primers characterized the PCR. The protocol was immunoSEQ multiplex PCR, while the TCRdb copy is restricted to in-frame clones and leaves out a portion. This sample carries approximately 180,000 clones, 60% to 80% of them seen once, and the ten largest clones take approximately 13%. Material: PBMCs. The receptors stem from a woman aged 45-60 years in good health and CMV-seropositive.

The rearrangement uses TRBV5-4 and TRBJ2-3; TRBD2 is a possible D gene (6 bases). Trimming shortened V by 4 bases and J by 0 bases, and 12 bases separated the two germline ends. In germline, CDR1 is SGHNT, CDR2 YYREEE (reference sequence). This CDR3 region has 15 residues. In nucleotides, the CDR3 is TGTGCCAGCAGCCCGTGGGGGGACAGCACAGATACGCAGTATTTT. This encodes CASSPWGDSTDTQYF.

This clone has just a few counts. The chain combines TRBV6-1 with TRBJ1-4, with 8 nucleotides matching TRBD1. In germline, CDR1 is MNHNS, CDR2 SASEGT. CDR3 size: 14 residues. J lost 7 bases, V lost 5 bases, and 6 bases had no gene match. Here the CDR3 reads CASSPGGLTEKLFF. The DNA for the CDR3 is TGTGCCAGCAGTCCAGGGGGCCTTACTGAAAAACTGTTTTTT.

This sequence joins TRBV4-1 and TRBJ2-2; TRBD2 agrees at 11 bases. Germline V gene lookup returns CDR1 MGHRA and CDR2 YSYEKL. This CDR3 is 18 amino acids long. V shed 3 bases and J 4 bases; nucleotides not matched to a gene: 10. In nucleotides, the CDR3 is TGCGCCAGCAGCCACCCTTTAGCGGGGGGGCAGGGCACCGGGGAGCTGTTTTTT. Encoded protein: CASSHPLAGGQGTGELFF.

The rearrangement uses TRBV15 and TRBJ2-5; 9 nucleotides line up with TRBD2. J lost 2 bases, V lost 2 bases, and 12 bases had no gene match. The length of the CDR3 is 18 residues. CDR1 and CDR2 (germline): LNHNV, YYDKDF (reference sequence). CDR3 DNA sequence: TGTGCCACCAGCAGACTCCGGCGGGCTAGCGGGGATCAAGAGACCCAGTACTTC. It is translated as CATSRLRRASGDQETQYF.

The genes are TRBV5-6 and TRBJ1-2, with TRBD1 as a possible D gene (6 bases). Germline values: CDR1 SGHDT, CDR2 YYEEEE. The CDR3 contains 12 residues. V dropped 4 bases and J dropped 4 bases, with 8 bases sitting between them. The CDR3 bases are TGTGCCAGCAGCCGACAGGCCTATGGCTACACCTTC. Translation: CASSRQAYGYTF.